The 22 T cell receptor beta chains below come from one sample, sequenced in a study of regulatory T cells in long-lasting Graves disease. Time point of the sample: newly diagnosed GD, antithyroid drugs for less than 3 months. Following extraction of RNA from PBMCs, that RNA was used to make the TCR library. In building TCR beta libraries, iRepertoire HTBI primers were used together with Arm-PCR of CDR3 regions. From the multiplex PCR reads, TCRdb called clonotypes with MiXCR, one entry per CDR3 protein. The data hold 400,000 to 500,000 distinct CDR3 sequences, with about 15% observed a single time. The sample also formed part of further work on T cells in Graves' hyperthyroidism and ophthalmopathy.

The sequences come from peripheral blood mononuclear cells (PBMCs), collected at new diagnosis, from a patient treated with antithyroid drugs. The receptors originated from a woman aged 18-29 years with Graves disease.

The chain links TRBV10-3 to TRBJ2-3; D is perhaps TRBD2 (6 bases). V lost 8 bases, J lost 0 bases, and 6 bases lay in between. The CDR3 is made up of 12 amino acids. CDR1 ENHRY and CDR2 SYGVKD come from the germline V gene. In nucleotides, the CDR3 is TGTGCCATCGGGGGGAGCACAGATACGCAGTATTTT. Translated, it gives CAIGGSTDTQYF.

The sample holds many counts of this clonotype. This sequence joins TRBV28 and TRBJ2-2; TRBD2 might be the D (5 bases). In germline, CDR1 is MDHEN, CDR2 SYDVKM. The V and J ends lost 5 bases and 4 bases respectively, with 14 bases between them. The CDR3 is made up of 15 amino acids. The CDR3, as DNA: TGTGCCAGCAGTGGGCGGGTTCGAACCACCGGGGAGCTGTTTTTT. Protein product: CASSGRVRTTGELFF. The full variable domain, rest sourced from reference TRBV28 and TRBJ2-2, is DVKVTQSSRYLVKRTGEKVFLECVQDMDHENMFWYRQDPGLGLRLIYFSYDVKMKEKGDIPEGYSVSREKKERFSLILESASTNQTSMYLCASSGRVRTTGELFFGEGSRLTVL.

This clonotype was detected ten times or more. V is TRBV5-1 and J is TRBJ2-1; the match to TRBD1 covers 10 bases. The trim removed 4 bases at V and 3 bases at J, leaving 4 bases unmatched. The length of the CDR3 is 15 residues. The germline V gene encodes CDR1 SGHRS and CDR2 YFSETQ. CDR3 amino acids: CASSVTGGDYNEQFF. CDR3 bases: TGCGCCAGCAGCGTGACAGGGGGCGACTACAATGAGCAGTTCTTC.

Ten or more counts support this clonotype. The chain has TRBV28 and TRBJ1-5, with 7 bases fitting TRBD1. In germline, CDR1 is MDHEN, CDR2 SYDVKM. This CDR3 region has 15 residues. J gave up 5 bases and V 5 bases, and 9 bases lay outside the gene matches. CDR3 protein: CASSQGQDFYQPQHF. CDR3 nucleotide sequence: TGTGCCAGCAGTCAAGGACAGGACTTCTATCAGCCCCAGCATTTT. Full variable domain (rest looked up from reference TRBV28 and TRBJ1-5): DVKVTQSSRYLVKRTGEKVFLECVQDMDHENMFWYRQDPGLGLRLIYFSYDVKMKEKGDIPEGYSVSREKKERFSLILESASTNQTSMYLCASSQGQDFYQPQHFGDGTRLSIL.

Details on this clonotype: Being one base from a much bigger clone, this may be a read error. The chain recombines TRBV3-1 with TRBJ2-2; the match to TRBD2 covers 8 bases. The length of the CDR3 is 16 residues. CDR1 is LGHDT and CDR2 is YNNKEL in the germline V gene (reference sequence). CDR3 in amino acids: CASSRRGDVGTGELCF. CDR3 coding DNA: TGTGCCAGCAGCCGGCGGGGGGACGTTGGCACCGGGGAGCTGTGTTTT.

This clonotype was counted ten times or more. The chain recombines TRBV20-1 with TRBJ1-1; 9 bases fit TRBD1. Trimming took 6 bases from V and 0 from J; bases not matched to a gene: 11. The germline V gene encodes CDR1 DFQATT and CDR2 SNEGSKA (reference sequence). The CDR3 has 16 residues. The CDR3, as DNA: TGCAGTGCAACCCGGGGACAGGGTGCCATGAACACTGAAGCTTTCTTT. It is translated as CSATRGQGAMNTEAFF.

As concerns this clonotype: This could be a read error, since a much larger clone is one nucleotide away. Written as DNA, the CDR3 is TGTGCCATCAGTGCCGCAGGGGGGGACACTAAAGCTTTCTTT. Amino acid sequence: CAISAAGGDTKAFF. The gene calls are TRBV10-3 and TRBJ1-1, with 7 bases matching TRBD1. The CDR3 is 14 amino acids. Per the germline V gene, CDR1 is ENHRY and CDR2 is SYGVKD.

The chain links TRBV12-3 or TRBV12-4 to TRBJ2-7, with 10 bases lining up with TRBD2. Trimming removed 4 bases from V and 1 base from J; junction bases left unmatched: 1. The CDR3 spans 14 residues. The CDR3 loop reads CASSSLAGSYEQYF. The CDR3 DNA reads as TGTGCCAGCAGTTCACTAGCGGGGTCCTACGAGCAGTACTTC.

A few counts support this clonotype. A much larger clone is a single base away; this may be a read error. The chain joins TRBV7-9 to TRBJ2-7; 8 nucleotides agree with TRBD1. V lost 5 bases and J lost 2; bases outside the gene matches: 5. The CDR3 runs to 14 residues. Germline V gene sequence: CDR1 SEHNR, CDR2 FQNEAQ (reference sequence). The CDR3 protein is CASSPRTGPYEQYF. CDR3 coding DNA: TGTGCCAGCAGCCCCCGGACAGGGCCCTACGAGCAGTACTTC.

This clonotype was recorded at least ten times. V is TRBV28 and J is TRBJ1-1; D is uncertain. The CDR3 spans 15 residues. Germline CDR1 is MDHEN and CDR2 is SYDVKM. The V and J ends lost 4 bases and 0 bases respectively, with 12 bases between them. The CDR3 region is CASSSSDTLNTEAFF. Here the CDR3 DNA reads TGTGCCAGCAGTTCCTCTGACACCCTGAACACTGAAGCTTTCTTT.

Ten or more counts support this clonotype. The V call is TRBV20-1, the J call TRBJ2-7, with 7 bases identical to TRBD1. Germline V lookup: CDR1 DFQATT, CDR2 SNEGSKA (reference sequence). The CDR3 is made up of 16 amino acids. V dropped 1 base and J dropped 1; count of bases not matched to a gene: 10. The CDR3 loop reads CSARVSGQSLSYEQYF. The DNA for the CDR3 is TGCAGTGCTAGAGTCTCGGGACAGTCCCTTTCCTACGAGCAGTACTTC.

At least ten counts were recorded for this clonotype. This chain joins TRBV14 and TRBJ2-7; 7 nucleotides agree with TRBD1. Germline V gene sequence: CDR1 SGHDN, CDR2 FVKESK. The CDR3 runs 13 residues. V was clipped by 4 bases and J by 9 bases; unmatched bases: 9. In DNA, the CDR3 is TGTGCCAGCAGCCTTCAGACAGGGCAGGGGCAGTACTTC. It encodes CASSLQTGQGQYF.

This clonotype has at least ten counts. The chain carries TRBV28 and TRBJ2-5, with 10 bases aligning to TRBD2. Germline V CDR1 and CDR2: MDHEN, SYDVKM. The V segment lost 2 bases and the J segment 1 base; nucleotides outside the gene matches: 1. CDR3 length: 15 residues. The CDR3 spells CASSLSGRVQETQYF. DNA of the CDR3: TGTGCCAGCAGTTTAAGCGGGAGGGTCCAAGAGACCCAGTACTTC.

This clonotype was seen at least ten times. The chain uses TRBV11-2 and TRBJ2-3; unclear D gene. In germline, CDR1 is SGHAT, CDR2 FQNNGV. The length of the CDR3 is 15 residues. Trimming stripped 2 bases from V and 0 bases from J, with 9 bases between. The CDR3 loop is CASSLRVGSTDTQYF. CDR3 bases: TGTGCCAGCAGCTTAAGGGTAGGGAGCACAGATACGCAGTATTTT.

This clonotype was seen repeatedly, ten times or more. The CDR3 nucleotides are TGTGCCAGCAGTGAAGCTGTAACGGGAGGGCCGTACACCGGGGAGCTGTTTTTT. It specifies CASSEAVTGGPYTGELFF. The chain is built from TRBV6-2 or TRBV6-3 and TRBJ2-2; TRBD2 matches 8 bases. Germline V gives CDR1 MNHEY, CDR2 SVGEGT. The CDR3 has 18 amino acids. J was trimmed by 3 bases and V by 5 bases; bases with no gene match: 14.

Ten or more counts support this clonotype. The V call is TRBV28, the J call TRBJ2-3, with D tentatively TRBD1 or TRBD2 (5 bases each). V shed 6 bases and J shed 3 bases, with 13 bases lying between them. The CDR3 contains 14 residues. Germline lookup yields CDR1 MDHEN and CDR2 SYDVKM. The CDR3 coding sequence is TGTGCCAGCAGCAAAGGGGAGATGACAGATACGCAGTATTTT. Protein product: CASSKGEMTDTQYF.

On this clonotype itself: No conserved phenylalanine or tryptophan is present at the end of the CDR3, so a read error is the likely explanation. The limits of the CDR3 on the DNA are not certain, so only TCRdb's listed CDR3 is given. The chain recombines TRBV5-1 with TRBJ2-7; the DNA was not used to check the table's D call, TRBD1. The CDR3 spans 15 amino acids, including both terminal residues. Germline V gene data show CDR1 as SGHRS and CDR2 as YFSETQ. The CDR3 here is CASSLVAHRDGEEYL.

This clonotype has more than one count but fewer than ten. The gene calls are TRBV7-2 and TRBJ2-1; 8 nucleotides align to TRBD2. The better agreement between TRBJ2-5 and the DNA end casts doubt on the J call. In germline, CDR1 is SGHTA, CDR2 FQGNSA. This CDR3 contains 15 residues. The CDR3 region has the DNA TGTGCCAGCAGCTTAGAGGGGACTAGCCAAGAGACCCAGTACTTC. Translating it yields CASSLEGTSQETQYF.

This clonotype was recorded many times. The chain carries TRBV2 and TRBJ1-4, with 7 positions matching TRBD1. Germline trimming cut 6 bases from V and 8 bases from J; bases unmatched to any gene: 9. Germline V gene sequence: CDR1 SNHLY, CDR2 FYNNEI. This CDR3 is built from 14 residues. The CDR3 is CASRGQAPGEKLFF. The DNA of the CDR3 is TGTGCCAGCAGAGGACAGGCGCCAGGGGAAAAACTGTTTTTT. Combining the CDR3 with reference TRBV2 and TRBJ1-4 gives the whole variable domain EPEVTQTPSHQVTQMGQEVILRCVPISNHLYFYWYRQILGQKVEFLVSFYNNEISEKSEIFDDQFSVERPDGSNFTLKIRSTKLEDSAMYFCASRGQAPGEKLFFGSGTQLSVL.

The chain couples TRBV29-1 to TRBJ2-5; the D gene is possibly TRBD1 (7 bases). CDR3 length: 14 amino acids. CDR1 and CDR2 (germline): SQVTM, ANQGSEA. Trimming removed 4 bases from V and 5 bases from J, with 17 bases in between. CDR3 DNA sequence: TGCAGCGTTGTCCCCAGGGGGGAAGGGGAGACCCAGTACTTC. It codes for CSVVPRGEGETQYF.

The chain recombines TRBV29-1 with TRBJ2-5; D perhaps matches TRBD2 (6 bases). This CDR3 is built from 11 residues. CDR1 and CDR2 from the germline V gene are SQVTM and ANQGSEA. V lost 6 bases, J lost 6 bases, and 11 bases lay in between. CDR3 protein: CSVQEGKTQYF. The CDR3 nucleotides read TGCAGCGTCCAGGAGGGGAAGACCCAGTACTTC.

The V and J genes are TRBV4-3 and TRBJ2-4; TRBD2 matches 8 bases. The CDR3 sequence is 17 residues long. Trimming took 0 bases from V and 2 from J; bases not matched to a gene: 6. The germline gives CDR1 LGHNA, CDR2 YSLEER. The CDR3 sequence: CASSQEWGLVTKNIQYF. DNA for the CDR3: TGCGCCAGCAGCCAAGAGTGGGGACTAGTTACCAAAAACATTCAGTACTTC.